This T cell receptor beta chain was retrieved from a study of a mutant IDH1 vaccine in newly diagnosed glioma (dated by TCRdb to the early 2020s). General notes on the study: Patients received eight vaccinations in weeks 1, 3, 5, 7, 11, 15, 19 and 23, corresponding to visits V03 through V10. Vaccination began 4-6 weeks after radiotherapy alone, or alongside temozolomide cycles in the chemotherapy-containing groups. Of the roughly 30 treated patients, approximately 62% were male and approximately 38% were female, and the mean age was approximately 40 years. Before enrollment, patients had received standard therapy of radiotherapy alone, temozolomide alone, or radiochemotherapy with temozolomide; most received the combination. Six visits were used for peripheral blood collection: V03 (baseline), V05, V07, V10, V12 and V13. For exploratory analyses, about two dozen treated patients had longitudinal TCRB deep sequencing done wherever samples were available. Here is what the overall study found, with its caveats: Across multiple MHC alleles, vaccine-induced immune responses were seen in around 94% of patients. The authors noted that analyses of patient blood samples could not be reproduced because of sample limitations. Changes in the top peripheral T cell clonotypes picked up by TCRB sequencing did not appear to be linked to pseudoprogression. Selection of PBMC samples for TCRB deep sequencing was based on availability.

In the paper's terms, the time point label means: week 11, during vaccination. Each vaccine dose was 300 ug of a 20-mer mutant IDH1 peptide in Montanide, given subcutaneously with topical imiquimod. All donors had newly diagnosed IDH1-mutant astrocytomas of WHO grade 3 or 4 that showed loss of nuclear ATRX. The samples were drawn from NOA16, a multicentre, single-arm, open-label phase I trial in Germany that tested a mutant IDH1 peptide vaccine in humans for the first time. Genomic DNA for TCRB sequencing was extracted from EDTA blood using the DNeasy Blood and Tissue Kit. Worth noting for this clone: The target of this receptor is not known. No much larger clonotype is one base removed from it; base qualities were not supplied.

CDR1 and CDR2 (SGHVS, FQNEAQ) derive from the germline V gene. The CDR3 spans 16 residues, from the cysteine through the phenylalanine. Left in the record is the CDR3 DNA by itself, 48 bases read in frame from the first base. Libraries were constructed by the immunoSEQ multiplex PCR assay. Rearranged TCR beta chain sequences were amplified with the hsTCRB Kit following the manufacturer's protocol. An Illumina MiSeq was used to sequence the TCRB libraries. Regarding the original processing steps: The proprietary platform of the kit vendor was used for demultiplexing, trimming and gene mapping. Not all clones reach the TCRdb copy of this immuneACCESS table, which keeps in-frame sequences only. Checked studies attribute under half of the gap to unresolved V genes and leave the rest unexplained. That table furnishes V, J and clone size, whereas the DNA furnished D and trimming. For this sample the table gives 20,000 to 30,000 clones, of which over 65% were detected only once. The ten largest clones take up around 8.3% of the sample.

The specimen comprised PBMCs, sampled from a glioma patient whose treatment included an IDH1 peptide vaccine. The chain joins TRBV7-8 to TRBJ2-5; the D gene identity is not certain. The better agreement between TRBJ2-7 and the DNA end casts doubt on the J call. The source is a woman aged 18-29 years with glioma. Here the CDR3 is given as CASSFRLGHSSYEQYF. The nucleotide sequence is given as TGTGCCAGCAGTTTTAGGTTAGGGCATAGCTCCTACGAGCAGTACTTC.